The 15 T cell receptor beta chains below come from one sample, sequenced in a study of CD8 T cells in Susac syndrome. Reverse transcription of about 0.45 to 1 ug RNA was carried out with random hexamers. Each CDR3 protein is one row after TCRdb ran MiXCR on the immunoSEQ multiplex PCR reads. The table includes under 200,000 distinct CDR3 sequences, roughly nine tenths detected once. The sequencing sample was made of CD4+ T cells from PBMCs. These receptors were collected from a human donor with Susac syndrome.

V gene TRBV6-5 combines with J gene TRBJ2-7; 10 nucleotides agree with TRBD1. V was clipped by 6 bases and J by 2 bases; unmatched bases: 7. CDR1 and CDR2 (germline): MNHEY, SVGAGI. The length of the CDR3 is 15 residues. In DNA form, the CDR3 reads TGTGCCAGCAGCCTAAGGACAGGGGGAACCTACGAGCAGTACTTC. Translation gives CASSLRTGGTYEQYF.

The chain couples TRBV20-1 to TRBJ1-1; D may be TRBD1 (6 bases). The V gene's germline CDR1 is DFQATT and CDR2 SNEGSKA (reference sequence). The CDR3 length is 14 residues. The germline V and J ends were trimmed by 3 bases and 1 base, with 12 bases remaining between them. CDR3 in amino acids: CSASNGGQNTEAFF. The DNA of the CDR3 is TGCAGTGCTAGTAACGGGGGCCAGAACACTGAAGCTTTCTTT.

V is TRBV12-3 or TRBV12-4 and J is TRBJ1-2; 9 positions agree with TRBD1. This CDR3 contains 15 residues. V shed 5 bases, J shed 0 bases, and the junction held 4 bases outside the gene matches. As DNA, the CDR3 is TGTGCCAGCAGTCTGGGACAGGGAGCTAACTATGGCTACACCTTC. Its translation is CASSLGQGANYGYTF.

The CDR3 DNA is TGTGCCAGTAACCTGGGGGACAGGGTCTCTGGGGCCAACGTCCTGACTTTC. Residues: CASNLGDRVSGANVLTF. V and J are TRBV19 and TRBJ2-6, with 9 bases lining up with TRBD1. Germline values: CDR1 LNHDA, CDR2 SQIVND (reference sequence). The CDR3 has 17 amino acids. The V segment lost 7 bases and the J segment 0 bases; nucleotides outside the gene matches: 7.

The rearrangement uses TRBV20-1 and TRBJ1-2; TRBD1 matches at 7 bases. V gave up 2 bases and J gave up 8 bases; unmatched junction bases: 11. CDR3 size: 14 residues. Germline values: CDR1 DFQATT, CDR2 SNEGSKA (reference sequence). CDR3 residues: CSARRIPDRDGYTF. CDR3 in DNA: TGCAGTGCTAGACGAATACCTGACAGGGACGGCTACACCTTC.

In its sample, this clonotype was seen a few times. V is TRBV7-2 and J is TRBJ2-6, with a tentative D call TRBD1 (5 bases). Per the germline V gene, CDR1 is SGHTA and CDR2 is FQGNSA. The ends were cut back, 5 bases at V and 0 bases at J, with 11 bases in the middle. The CDR3 is 16 amino acids. The CDR3 sequence: CASSPRQSSGANVLTF. As DNA, the CDR3 is TGTGCCAGCAGCCCGAGACAGAGCTCTGGGGCCAACGTCCTGACTTTC.

The chain combines TRBV5-1 with TRBJ2-3, with D perhaps matching TRBD1 or TRBD2 (5 bases each). CDR1 is SGHRS, CDR2 YFSETQ, per germline. CDR3 length equals 14 residues. V lost 7 bases to trimming and J lost 2 bases, with 14 bases between them. CDR3 nucleotides: TGCGCCAGCGGGGACCTACCAATCACAGATACGCAGTATTTT. The encoded protein is CASGDLPITDTQYF.

The V call is TRBV10-3, the J call TRBJ2-5, with no clear D. Trimming left V 0 bases short and J 0 bases short, with 8 bases between. Germline assignment: CDR1 ENHRY and CDR2 SYGVKD. CDR3 length equals 15 residues. Here the CDR3 DNA reads TGTGCCATCAGTGAGTCTACAGCGTACCAAGAGACCCAGTACTTC. Translated: CAISESTAYQETQYF.

The V call is TRBV20-1, the J call TRBJ2-1; 12 nucleotides line up with TRBD2. This CDR3 region has 16 residues. Germline V gene sequence: CDR1 DFQATT, CDR2 SNEGSKA (reference sequence). Trimming removed 2 bases from V and 3 bases from J; junction bases left unmatched: 5. The CDR3 coding sequence is TGCAGTGCTAGAAGACTAGCGGGGGAGTTCTACAATGAGCAGTTCTTC. It yields the protein CSARRLAGEFYNEQFF.

The chain links TRBV20-1 to TRBJ2-7, with 10 positions matching TRBD2. CDR1 is DFQATT, CDR2 SNEGSKA, per germline (reference sequence). V gave up 3 bases and J gave up 3 bases; unmatched junction bases: 11. The CDR3 totals 16 residues. The CDR3 protein is CSASPSGRPLNYEQYF. Here the CDR3 DNA reads TGCAGTGCTAGCCCTAGCGGGAGACCATTAAACTACGAGCAGTACTTC.

V is TRBV7-9 and J is TRBJ1-4; D ambiguous. CDR1 is SEHNR, CDR2 FQNEAQ, per germline (reference sequence). The CDR3 loop spans 12 amino acids. Trimming left V 3 bases short and J 6 bases short, with 5 bases between. Here the CDR3 reads CASSLNDEKLFF. DNA of the CDR3: TGTGCCAGCAGCTTGAATGATGAAAAACTGTTTTTT. The variable domain in full, with the rest retrieved from reference TRBV7-9 and TRBJ1-4, is DTGVSQNPRHKITKRGQNVTFRCDPISEHNRLYWYRQTLGQGPEFLTYFQNEAQLEKSRLLSDRFSAERPKGSFSTLEIQRTEQGDSAMYLCASSLNDEKLFFGSGTQLSVL.

CDR3 nucleotides: TGTGCCAGCAGCCGCACGATGGGGGGGACAGGGCTCTATAGCAATCAGCCCCAGCATTTT. Translated, it gives CASSRTMGGTGLYSNQPQHF. J is TRBJ1-5 and V is TRBV4-2; 9 positions match TRBD1. Trimming took 4 bases from V and 0 from J; bases not matched to a gene: 16. The CDR3 loop spans 20 amino acids. In germline, CDR1 is LGHNA, CDR2 YNFKEQ.

The chain has TRBV6-5 and TRBJ2-1, with D perhaps matching TRBD2 (5 bases). V lost 6 bases to trimming and J lost 9 bases, with 12 bases between them. Germline assignment: CDR1 MNHEY and CDR2 SVGAGI. This CDR3 region has 12 residues. For the CDR3, the DNA is TGTGCCAGCAGCCACGTGACTACTGAGCAGTTCTTC. This sequence encodes CASSHVTTEQFF.

The rearrangement uses TRBV3-1 and TRBJ2-5; 8 bases fit TRBD2. Germline CDR1 is LGHDT and CDR2 is YNNKEL (reference sequence). The trim removed 2 bases at V and 4 bases at J, leaving 3 bases unmatched. The CDR3 has 14 residues. As DNA, the CDR3 is TGTGCCAGCAGCCAATTTGCGGGGGGAGAGACCCAGTACTTC. Amino acids: CASSQFAGGETQYF.

The V call is TRBV20-1, the J call TRBJ1-4, with D hard to call. Germline V gives CDR1 DFQATT, CDR2 SNEGSKA (reference sequence). The CDR3 is made up of 11 amino acids. The V end was cut by 6 bases, the J end by 3 bases, with 5 bases between. CDR3 bases: TGCAGTGCAGCTTCTAATGAAAAACTGTTTTTT. It yields the protein CSAASNEKLFF.